The table lists the clone carrying this T cell receptor (beta chain) with many counts. This entry is derived from a study of T cells after yellow fever vaccination. MiXCR was run by TCRdb on the 5' RACE reads, yielding one entry per CDR3 protein. The sample shows 250,000 to 400,000 distinct CDR3 sequences, approximately 4.3% of them seen only once. The CDR3 sequence is 14 residues long. Germline-derived CDR1 and CDR2 are MNHEY and SMNVEV (reference sequence). V trimming: 5 bases; J trimming: 8 bases; junction bases outside the gene matches: 9. The chain is built from TRBV27 and TRBJ1-2; 9 nucleotides agree with TRBD1. The sample here was PBMCs, taken 15 days after the yellow fever booster vaccination. The sequence came from a man between 18 and 35 years old who received the YFV17D yellow fever vaccine. CDR3 DNA sequence: TGTGCCAGCAGTCCCCGGGGACAGGGACGGGGCTACACCTTC. Amino acids: CASSPRGQGRGYTF.